The 14 T cell receptor beta chains reported below all come from one sample, sequenced in a study of CD8 T cells in ankylosing spondylitis. TCRdb fed the 5' RACE reads into MiXCR, producing one record per CDR3 protein. This table has more than 100,000 distinct CDR3 sequences, about an eighth appearing once. Source material: blood, either unsorted or a sorted T cell fraction (not recorded which). The receptors here all came from a female donor with ankylosing spondylitis or in good health (not recorded which).

In its sample, this clonotype was seen many times. The chain has TRBV19 and TRBJ2-7; D is possibly TRBD1 (6 bases). Looked up from germline, CDR1 is LNHDA and CDR2 is SQIVND (reference sequence). The CDR3 is 14 residues long. The V end was cut by 5 bases, the J end by 2 bases, with 13 bases between. The CDR3 nucleotides are TGTGCCAGTAGTCCCGGGACAAGACCCTACGAGCAGTACTTC. Its protein product is CASSPGTRPYEQYF.

This clonotype was seen ten or more times. V usage is TRBV24-1 and J usage is TRBJ2-1; 10 nucleotides line up with TRBD2. The CDR3 totals 16 residues. CDR1 is KGHDR, CDR2 SFDVKD, per germline. J was trimmed by 5 bases and V by 3 bases; bases with no gene match: 6. CDR3 sequence (DNA): TGTGCCACCAGTGATGCAAGCGGGAGGGCCCACAATGAGCAGTTCTTC. Encoded protein: CATSDASGRAHNEQFF.

This clonotype was counted many times. The DNA for the CDR3 is TGTGCCAGCTCACCACGGGGGCCTGAAGCTTTCTTT. This gives the protein CASSPRGPEAFF. The chain employs TRBV18 and TRBJ1-1, with D perhaps TRBD1 (6 bases). CDR3 length: 12 residues. Germline V lookup: CDR1 KGHSH, CDR2 LQKENI. The germline V and J ends were trimmed by 1 base and 6 bases, with 6 bases remaining between them.

This clonotype has only a few counts. The chain links TRBV6-5 to TRBJ2-7; 8 nucleotides agree with TRBD1. The CDR3 sequence is 16 residues long. The germline V gene encodes CDR1 MNHEY and CDR2 SVGAGI. V shed 0 bases, J shed 6 bases, and the junction held 10 bases outside the gene matches. CDR3 residues: CASSYSRDRRGGEQYF. CDR3 nucleotide sequence: TGTGCCAGCAGTTACTCTCGGGACAGGAGGGGCGGCGAGCAGTACTTC.

This clonotype came up many times. The gene calls are TRBV20-1 and TRBJ1-1; 9 bases agree with TRBD1. With V trimmed by 3 bases and J by 3 bases, 5 bases remained unmatched. CDR3 length: 14 residues. The germline CDR1 and CDR2 sequences are DFQATT and SNEGSKA (reference sequence). CDR3 sequence (DNA): TGCAGTGCTAGTAGGGGACAGGGTTACACTGAAGCTTTCTTT. Its translation: CSASRGQGYTEAFF.

The chain combines TRBV7-2 with TRBJ1-6; no firm D call. Looked up from germline, CDR1 is SGHTA and CDR2 is FQGNSA. There are 15 residues in the CDR3. V lost 1 base to trimming and J lost 4 bases, with 8 bases between them. The CDR3 region has the DNA TGTGCCAGCAGCTTAGTCGTAGGGTATAATTCACCCCTCCACTTT. Translation gives CASSLVVGYNSPLHF.

The rearrangement links TRBV20-1 to TRBJ2-1; 16 bases line up with TRBD2. Unmatched junction bases numbered 7, after V lost 1 base and J lost 7 bases. The CDR3 covers 17 residues. From germline, CDR1 is DFQATT and CDR2 SNEGSKA (reference sequence). CDR3 protein: CSARVGTSGRAENEQFF. The DNA of the CDR3 is TGCAGTGCTAGAGTGGGGACTAGCGGGAGGGCGGAGAATGAGCAGTTCTTC.

This clonotype was seen many times. The CDR3 DNA sequence: TGTGCCAGCAGCTTCGGGACTAGCGGCTACAATGAGCAGTTCTTC. Encoded protein: CASSFGTSGYNEQFF. This sequence joins TRBV7-2 and TRBJ2-1; 11 bases are a match to TRBD2. This CDR3 comprises 15 residues. Germline V gene data show CDR1 as SGHTA and CDR2 as FQGNSA. The junction had 1 base not matched to a gene; V was cut back by 3 bases and J by 3 bases.

There are many counts of this clonotype. J is TRBJ2-2 and V is TRBV5-1; 9 bases agree with TRBD1. The CDR3 has 17 amino acids. Germline lookup yields CDR1 SGHRS and CDR2 YFSETQ. Trimming removed 1 base from V and 6 bases from J; junction bases left unmatched: 10. The CDR3 protein is CASSLRTGAPVAGELFF. Here the CDR3 DNA reads TGCGCCAGCAGCTTGCGGACAGGGGCACCTGTGGCCGGGGAGCTGTTTTTT.

Points on this clonotype: A read error is possible here, since a much larger clone lies one base away. This chain's CDR3 is CASSLGTGMNTETFF. DNA of the CDR3: TGTGCCAGCAGCTTGGGGACAGGAATGAACACTGAAACTTTCTTT. The rearrangement joins TRBV7-2 to TRBJ1-1; TRBD1 matches at 8 bases. CDR3 length: 15 residues. The germline V gene encodes CDR1 SGHTA and CDR2 FQGNSA.

This clonotype has ten or more counts. One end of the junction does not line up with germline, which may come from a read error. The CDR3 coding sequence is TGCAGCGTGGAAGGTGGACAGCCCGGGGATACGCAGTATTTT. This sequence encodes CSVEGGQPGDTQYF. The V call is TRBV29-1, the J call TRBJ2-3, with D possibly being TRBD1 (6 bases). Germline CDR1 and CDR2: SQVTM and ANQGSEA. CDR3 length: 14 amino acids.

V and J are TRBV25-1 and TRBJ1-2; 8 nucleotides agree with TRBD1. Germline CDR1 is MGHDK and CDR2 is SYGVNS. The V gene end was trimmed by 1 base and the J gene end by 6 bases; junction bases not matched to a gene: 7. This CDR3 has 15 amino acids. CDR3 nucleotide sequence: TGTGCCAGCAGTGAATGGACAGGGTTTGACCATGGCTACACCTTC. Translation gives CASSEWTGFDHGYTF.

This clonotype was counted many times. This chain links TRBV28 with TRBJ1-6; no clear D. Germline assignment: CDR1 MDHEN and CDR2 SYDVKM. Trimming stripped 6 bases from V and 6 bases from J, with 12 bases between. The CDR3 consists of 14 residues. The CDR3 nucleotides read TGTGCCAGCAGCCATAGCCCTGTTAATTCACCCCTCCACTTT. Translated, it gives CASSHSPVNSPLHF. Variable domain in full (rest from reference TRBV28 and TRBJ1-6): DVKVTQSSRYLVKRTGEKVFLECVQDMDHENMFWYRQDPGLGLRLIYFSYDVKMKEKGDIPEGYSVSREKKERFSLILESASTNQTSMYLCASSHSPVNSPLHFGNGTRLTVT.

This clonotype was counted many times. The J gene is TRBJ2-6, the V gene TRBV28; TRBD1 agrees at 8 bases. Germline V gene data show CDR1 as MDHEN and CDR2 as SYDVKM. This CDR3 has 18 amino acids. V shed 10 bases, J shed 3 bases, and the junction held 17 bases outside the gene matches. This CDR3 reads CAISVGQGGRGGANVLTF. CDR3 sequence (DNA): TGTGCCATCTCGGTAGGACAGGGAGGCCGGGGTGGGGCCAACGTCCTGACTTTC. The full variable domain, in which reference TRBV28 and TRBJ2-6 provide the parts outside the CDR3, is DVKVTQSSRYLVKRTGEKVFLECVQDMDHENMFWYRQDPGLGLRLIYFSYDVKMKEKGDIPEGYSVSREKKERFSLILESASTNQTSMYLCAISVGQGGRGGANVLTFGAGSRLTVL.